Sequencing of this T cell receptor (beta chain) was carried out in a study of regulatory T cells in long-lasting Graves disease. Time point meaning: persistent/refractory GD, antithyroid drugs over 5 years with positive TRAb. Preparation of the TCR library used RNA extracted from PBMCs. Graves' disease diagnoses followed American Thyroid Association guidelines. An endocrinology department in Xi'an, China, supplied the patients. V lost 4 bases to trimming and J lost 6 bases; unmatched junction nucleotides: 8. CDR1 LGHDT and CDR2 YNNKEL come from the germline V gene (reference sequence). The CDR3 is 15 amino acids. Building the TCR beta libraries relied on iRepertoire HTBI primers, and CDR3 regions underwent Arm-PCR. TCRdb called the multiplex PCR reads again in MiXCR, with one record for every CDR3 protein. Of 300,000 to 350,000 distinct CDR3 sequences detected, about 19% appear once; the ten largest clones hold less than 30%.

The sequenced sample was peripheral blood mononuclear cells (PBMCs), obtained when the disease was refractory, from a patient treated with antithyroid drugs. J is TRBJ2-7 and V is TRBV3-1, with 11 nucleotides matching TRBD1. The TCR originated in a female donor with Graves disease. The CDR3 nucleotides read TGTGCCAGCAGCCTATATGGGACAGGGGGATCCGAGCAGTACTTC. It is translated as CASSLYGTGGSEQYF.